This T cell receptor beta chain was identified during a study of siplizumab effects on memory and regulatory T cells. Assays covered around 10^5 TCR templates per sample. Assay: immunoSEQ multiplex PCR; the TCRdb copy retains only in-frame clones and omits some. The profile shows some 97,000 clones, 85% to 95% of them singletons. V was pared by 4 bases and J by 5 bases, with 4 bases of the junction left unmatched. CDR1 and CDR2 (germline): SGHAT, FQNNGV. This CDR3 is built from 14 residues. Notes on the study in general: No assignable naive or memory phenotype existed for roughly 80-96% of proliferating CD4+ or CD8+ clones. A major contribution to the alloresponse seemed to be made by naive T cells, which seemed more diverse than memory cells. Siplizumab significantly lowered the alloreactive sequences that could be traced to unstimulated CD4+ memory cells.

Notes on this clone: Its antigen is not identified.

The TCR was taken from a human donor in good health. What was sequenced was Tregs sorted from blood. The V and J genes are TRBV11-2 and TRBJ2-2, with 7 bases fitting TRBD1. Here the CDR3 reads CASSSGTETGELFF. The CDR3 bases are TGTGCCAGCAGCTCCGGGACAGAGACCGGGGAGCTGTTTTTT.